The T cell receptor beta chain under discussion was sequenced for a study of T cell responses to AZD1222 COVID-19 vaccine. Study-level points and caveats: Donor demographics were predominantly white British with a female majority; clonal diversity may be underestimated. Nearly half of spike-specific TCRs reportedly go after variant regions that carry no mutations.

Germline CDR1 and CDR2: SGHAT and FQNNGV. The V end lost 2 bases, the J end lost 4 bases, and 11 bases lay between the germline ends. The CDR3 is 14 amino acids. Only in-frame clones appear in the TCRdb table, and some are missing; sequencing was by immunoSEQ multiplex PCR. The data hold about 110,000 clones, with approximately 94% observed a single time. This clone was recorded only once. What it binds is not known. This same CDR3 is encoded by further DNA sequences in the sample. The receptor's source is an adult who received the AZD1222 COVID-19 vaccine. The gene calls are TRBV11-2 and TRBJ1-2, with D possibly TRBD1 on 5 matching bases. The starting material was peripheral blood, obtained 28 days after the second AZD1222 dose. The CDR3 is CASSLLGLGYGYTF. The CDR3 nucleotides are TGTGCCAGCAGCTTACTGGGACTAGGCTATGGCTACACCTTC.